This T cell receptor beta chain was retrieved from a study of shared clonotypes between healthy human individuals. CD45RO-negative CD8 cells positively selected for CCR7 made up the naive population, which excluded terminally differentiated effector memory CD45RA+ cells. Only in-frame clones appear in the TCRdb table, and some are missing; sequencing was by immunoSEQ multiplex PCR. The sample includes some 1,900,000 clones, about 95% of them seen just once. The clonotype originates from a man aged 18 to 30 in good health. Sequences were obtained from naive CD8+ T cells sorted from blood.

CDR3 in DNA: TGCAGCGTTGGGGGACAAAGTGGGGTGAACTATGGCTACACCTTC. Translating gives CSVGGQSGVNYGYTF. The chain links TRBV29-1 to TRBJ1-2; possible D gene TRBD1, 6 bases. The V and J ends lost 4 bases and 2 bases respectively, with 17 bases between them. The CDR3 contains 15 residues. CDR1 is SQVTM, CDR2 ANQGSEA, per germline. The full variable domain, rest sourced from reference TRBV29-1 and TRBJ1-2, is SAVISQKPSRDICQRGTSLTIQCQVDSQVTMMFWYRQQPGQSLTLIATANQGSEATYESGFVIDKFPISRPNLTFSTLTVSNMSPEDSSIYLCSVGGQSGVNYGYTFGSGTRLTVV.